This T cell receptor beta chain was found in a study of T cell changes during pregnancy in multiple sclerosis. The germline V gene has CDR1 LNHDA and CDR2 SQIVND (reference sequence). Trimming cost V 1 base and J 6 bases, with 9 bases left between them. The CDR3 covers 13 residues. Clones were sequenced by immunoSEQ multiplex PCR, and TCRdb holds only the in-frame ones, with some missing. The sample holds 45,000 to 70,000 clones, around 93% seen once. Here the sequenced sample was CD4+ T cells from peripheral blood mononuclear cells, taken after pregnancy. V gene TRBV19 combines with J gene TRBJ1-2; unclear D gene. The TCR comes from a female donor in good health, enrolled as a control in a pregnancy study. CDR3 sequence: CASSIVTEHGYTF. The CDR3 nucleotides are TGTGCCAGTAGTATAGTAACAGAGCATGGCTACACCTTC.